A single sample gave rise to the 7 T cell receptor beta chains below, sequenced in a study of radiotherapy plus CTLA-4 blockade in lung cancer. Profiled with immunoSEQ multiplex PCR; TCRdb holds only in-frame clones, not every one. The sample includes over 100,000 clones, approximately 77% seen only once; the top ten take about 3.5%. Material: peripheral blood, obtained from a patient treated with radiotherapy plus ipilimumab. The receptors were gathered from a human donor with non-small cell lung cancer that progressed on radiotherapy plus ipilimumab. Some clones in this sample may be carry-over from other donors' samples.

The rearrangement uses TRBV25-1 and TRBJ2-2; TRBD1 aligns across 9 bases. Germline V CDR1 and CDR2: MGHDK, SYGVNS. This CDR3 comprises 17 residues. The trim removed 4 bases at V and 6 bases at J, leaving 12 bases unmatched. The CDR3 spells CASSVIPGQGNSGELFF. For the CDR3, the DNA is TGTGCCAGCAGTGTCATACCGGGACAGGGAAATTCCGGGGAGCTGTTTTTT.

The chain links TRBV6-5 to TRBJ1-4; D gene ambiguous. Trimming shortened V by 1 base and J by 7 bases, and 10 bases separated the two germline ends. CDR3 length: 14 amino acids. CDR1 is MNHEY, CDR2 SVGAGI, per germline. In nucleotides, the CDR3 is TGTGCCAGCAGTTACTTTTATAAGGGTGAAAAACTGTTTTTT. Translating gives CASSYFYKGEKLFF.

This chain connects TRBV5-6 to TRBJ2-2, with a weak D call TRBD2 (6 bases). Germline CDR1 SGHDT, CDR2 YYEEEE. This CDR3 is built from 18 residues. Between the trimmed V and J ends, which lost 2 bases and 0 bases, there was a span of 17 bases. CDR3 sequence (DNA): TGTGCCAGCAGCTTTCATCGGGGGAATCTAGCGAACACCGGGGAGCTGTTTTTT. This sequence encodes CASSFHRGNLANTGELFF. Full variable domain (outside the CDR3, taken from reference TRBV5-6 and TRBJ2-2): DAGVTQSPTHLIKTRGQQVTLRCSPKSGHDTVSWYQQALGQGPQFIFQYYEEEERQRGNFPDRFSGHQFPNYSSELNVNALLLGDSALYLCASSFHRGNLANTGELFFGEGSRLTVL.

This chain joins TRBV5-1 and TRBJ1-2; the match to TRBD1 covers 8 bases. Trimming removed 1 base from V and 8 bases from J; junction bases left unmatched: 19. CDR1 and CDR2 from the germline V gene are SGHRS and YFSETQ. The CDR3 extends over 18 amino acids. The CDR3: CASSLRGAGLGQGGGYTF. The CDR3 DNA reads TGCGCCAGCAGCTTGAGGGGCGCCGGTCTCGGACAGGGAGGCGGCTACACCTTC.

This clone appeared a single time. Written as DNA, the CDR3 is TGTGCCAGCAGGAGAAGACAGTCAACTAATGAAAAACTGTTTTTT. This translates into CASRRRQSTNEKLFF. The chain has TRBV6-6 and TRBJ1-4, with D perhaps matching TRBD1 (5 bases). Trimming cost V 6 bases and J 0 bases, with 11 bases left between them. From germline, CDR1 is MNHNY and CDR2 SVGAGI (reference sequence). CDR3 length: 15 residues.

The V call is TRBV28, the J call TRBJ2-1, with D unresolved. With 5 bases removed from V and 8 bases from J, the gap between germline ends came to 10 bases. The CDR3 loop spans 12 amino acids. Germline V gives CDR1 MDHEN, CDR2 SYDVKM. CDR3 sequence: CASSLGLYEQFF. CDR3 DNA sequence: TGTGCCAGCAGTCTCGGGCTGTATGAGCAGTTCTTC.

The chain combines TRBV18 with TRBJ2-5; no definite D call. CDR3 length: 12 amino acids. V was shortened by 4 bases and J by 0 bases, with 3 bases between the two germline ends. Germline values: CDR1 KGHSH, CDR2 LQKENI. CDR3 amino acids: CASSQHQETQYF. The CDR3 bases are TGTGCCAGCTCACAACACCAAGAGACCCAGTACTTC. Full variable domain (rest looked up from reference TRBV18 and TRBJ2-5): NAGVMQNPRHLVRRRGQEARLRCSPMKGHSHVYWYRQLPEEGLKFMVYLQKENIIDESGMPKERFSAEFPKEGPSILRIQQVVRGDSAAYFCASSQHQETQYFGPGTRLLVL.